The present T cell receptor (beta chain) was sequenced within a study of T cell repertoires in cytomegalovirus infection. Study summary: It was recently identified HLA-C-restricted and well-studied HLA-B-restricted CMV epitopes that the study used. An indication of both CMV infection and matching HLA type came from public TCR beta signatures.

The germline gives CDR1 MNHNY, CDR2 SVGAGI (reference sequence). V shed 7 bases and J 4 bases; nucleotides not matched to a gene: 13. The CDR3 is 18 amino acids. TCRdb re-called the reads with MiXCR, one entry per CDR3 protein. In the table there are 640,000 or so distinct CDR3 sequences, around a third of which are singletons. This clonotype was seen a few times. No antigen is known for it. Study-level points and caveats: CMV-specific HLA-C-restricted TCR beta clonotypes dominated the ex vivo response.

The sequenced sample was cultured PBMCs, obtained from culture after CMV antigen stimulation. The J gene is TRBJ2-5, the V gene TRBV6-6; 15 nucleotides match TRBD2. The receptor's source is a human donor in good health (CMV status not recorded). Some clones in this sample may be carry-over from other donors' samples. As DNA, the CDR3 is TGTGCCAGCACAAGGACTAGCGGGGGGGCACTCCTTAGAGAGACCCAGTACTTC. Encoded protein: CASTRTSGGALLRETQYF.